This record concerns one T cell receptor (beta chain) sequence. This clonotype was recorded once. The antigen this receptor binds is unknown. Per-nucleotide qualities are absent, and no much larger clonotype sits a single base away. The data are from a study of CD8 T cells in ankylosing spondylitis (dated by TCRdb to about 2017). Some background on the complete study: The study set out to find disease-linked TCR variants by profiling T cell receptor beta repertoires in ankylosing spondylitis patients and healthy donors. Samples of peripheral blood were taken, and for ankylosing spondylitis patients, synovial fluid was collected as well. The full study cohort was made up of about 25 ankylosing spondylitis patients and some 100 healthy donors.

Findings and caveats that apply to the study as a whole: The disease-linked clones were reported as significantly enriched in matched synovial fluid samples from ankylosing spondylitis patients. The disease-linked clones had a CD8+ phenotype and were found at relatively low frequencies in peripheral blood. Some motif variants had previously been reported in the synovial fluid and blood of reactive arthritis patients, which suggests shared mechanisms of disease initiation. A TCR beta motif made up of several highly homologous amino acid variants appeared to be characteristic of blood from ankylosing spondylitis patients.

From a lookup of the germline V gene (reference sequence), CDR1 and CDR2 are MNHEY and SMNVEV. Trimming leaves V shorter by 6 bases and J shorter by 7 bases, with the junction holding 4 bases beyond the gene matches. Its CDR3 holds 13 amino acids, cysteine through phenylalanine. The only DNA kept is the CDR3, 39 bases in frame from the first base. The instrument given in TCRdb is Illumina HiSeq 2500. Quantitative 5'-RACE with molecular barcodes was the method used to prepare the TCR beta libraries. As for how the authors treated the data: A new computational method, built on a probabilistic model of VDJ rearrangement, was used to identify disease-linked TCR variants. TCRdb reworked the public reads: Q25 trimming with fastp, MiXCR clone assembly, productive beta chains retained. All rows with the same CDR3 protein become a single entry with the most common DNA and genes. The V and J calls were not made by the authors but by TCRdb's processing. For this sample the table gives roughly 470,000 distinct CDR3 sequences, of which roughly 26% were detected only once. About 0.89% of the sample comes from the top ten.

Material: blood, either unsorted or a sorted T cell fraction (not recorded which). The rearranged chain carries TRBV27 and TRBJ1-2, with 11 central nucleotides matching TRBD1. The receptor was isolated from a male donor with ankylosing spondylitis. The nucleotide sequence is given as TGTGCCAGCAGGGAAGGGACAGGGGGTGGCTACACCTTC. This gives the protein CASREGTGGGYTF.